This T cell receptor beta chain was sequenced in a study of shared clonotypes between healthy human individuals. Regarding the study as a whole: Sequencing depth was expected to influence donor clonotype sharing.

Germline V gene sequence: CDR1 SGHTA, CDR2 FQGNSA. This CDR3 contains 16 residues. V shed 2 bases and J 4 bases; nucleotides not matched to a gene: 8. At deep level, the assay was performed. Each sorted subset replicate got 200 ng genomic DNA, 25,000 to 35,000 genomes. Under the authors' procedure: ImmunoSEQ only sent back junction sequences with no quality scores, so filtering was done differently. TCRdb's table, derived via immunoSEQ multiplex PCR, lists solely in-frame clones and lacks some. V, J and clone size are those of that table, while D and trimming were read from the DNA. This sample carries 550,000 to 700,000 clones, around 73% of them seen once, and the ten largest clones take around 2%. Notes on this clone: The antigen is not known.

Sequenced sample: memory CD4+ T cells sorted from blood. Noted subset: CD45RA-negative fraction. This receptor was obtained from a woman in her twenties or thirties in good health. The rearrangement joins TRBV7-2 to TRBJ1-5; 7 positions match TRBD1. CDR3 bases: TGTGCCAGCAGCTTAAGGACAGGTGGGATGAATCAGCCCCAGCATTTT. This translates into CASSLRTGGMNQPQHF.